The clone carrying this T cell receptor (beta chain) has ten or more counts. TCRdb reprocessed the 5' RACE reads via MiXCR and lists one record per CDR3 protein. The sample holds some 39,000 distinct CDR3 sequences, approximately 7% seen once. As to time point: sample taken at primary tumor resection. Samples were obtained from roughly 65 donors, all untreated early-stage non-small cell lung cancer patients. Sequencing of whole RNA from tumor, nontumor lung or frozen PBMC involved no sorting. This entry comes from a study of spatial heterogeneity in lung cancer. The wider study: Combinations of a unique TCR and a UMI were tallied in raw reads, and on average each appeared more than ten times.

The CDR3 has 14 amino acids. In germline, CDR1 is DFQATT, CDR2 SNEGSKA (reference sequence). V was shortened by 0 bases and J by 12 bases, with 18 bases between the two germline ends. This TCR came from a female donor with early-stage non-small cell lung cancer. Sequenced material: PBMCs, taken at surgery. The chain employs TRBV20-1 and TRBJ2-1; no clear D gene. The CDR3 DNA follows: TGCAGTGCTAGAGATCAATTAGGTTCTTTGAGGCAGTTCTTC. Amino acids: CSARDQLGSLRQFF.